What follows describes a single T cell receptor (beta chain). This sample was taken from a study of CXCR3-negative and CXCR3-positive naive CD8 T cells. The TRB cDNA libraries were prepared by 5' RACE with UMI labels. TCRdb re-called the 5' RACE reads; one entry per CDR3 protein, DNA not given. In all, the sample yields 84,000 or so distinct CDR3 sequences. The clonotype originates from a human donor in good health. Some clones in this sample may be carry-over from other donors' samples. The source material was naive CXCR3- CD8+ T cells from blood. The sample's subset: CD45RO-CCR7+CD27+CD95- naive CD8+ T cells lacking CXCR3 (TNR3-).

The CDR3 protein is CAISSPGTGDTDTQYF. J is TRBJ2-3 and V is TRBV10-3; no DNA is available, so the TRBD1 call from TCRdb remains unchecked. The CDR3 is 16 residues long. CDR1 and CDR2 from the germline V gene are ENHRY and SYGVKD.